This passage covers 2 T cell receptor beta chains from one sample sequenced in a study of Ad26.COV2.S vaccination and SARS-CoV-2 variants. Using immunoSEQ multiplex PCR, the repertoire was profiled, and TCRdb retains in-frame clones only, with some absent. In the table there are about 350,000 clones, around 89% of which are singletons. Treatment denoted: 19 received Ad26.COV2.S at low or high dose, single or two shots; 5 received placebo; per-sample allocation not given. Day 63 following the first vaccine or placebo injection was when the samples were taken. The source was peripheral blood, collected in a trial of Ad26.COV2.S vaccine versus placebo. The receptors come from a person aged 18-65 years who received the Ad26.COV2.S COVID-19 vaccine or a placebo.

The chain recombines TRBV6-5 with TRBJ2-7; D remains unclear. V was clipped by 0 bases and J by 8 bases, with 11 bases between them. This CDR3 region has 13 residues. Germline V gives CDR1 MNHEY, CDR2 SVGAGI. CDR3 sequence: CASSYSDTAKQYF. CDR3 nucleotide sequence: TGTGCCAGCAGTTACTCAGACACCGCGAAGCAGTACTTC.

This clone has only one observation. This chain links TRBV7-6 with TRBJ1-1; tentative D call: TRBD1 (5 bases). This CDR3 is built from 15 residues. With 1 base removed from V and 4 bases from J, the gap between germline ends came to 13 bases. From germline, CDR1 is SGHVS and CDR2 FNYEAQ. The CDR3 nucleotides read TGTGCCAGCAGCTTAGGGAGCAGGGCGGTCACTGAAGCTTTCTTT. The encoded protein is CASSLGSRAVTEAFF.